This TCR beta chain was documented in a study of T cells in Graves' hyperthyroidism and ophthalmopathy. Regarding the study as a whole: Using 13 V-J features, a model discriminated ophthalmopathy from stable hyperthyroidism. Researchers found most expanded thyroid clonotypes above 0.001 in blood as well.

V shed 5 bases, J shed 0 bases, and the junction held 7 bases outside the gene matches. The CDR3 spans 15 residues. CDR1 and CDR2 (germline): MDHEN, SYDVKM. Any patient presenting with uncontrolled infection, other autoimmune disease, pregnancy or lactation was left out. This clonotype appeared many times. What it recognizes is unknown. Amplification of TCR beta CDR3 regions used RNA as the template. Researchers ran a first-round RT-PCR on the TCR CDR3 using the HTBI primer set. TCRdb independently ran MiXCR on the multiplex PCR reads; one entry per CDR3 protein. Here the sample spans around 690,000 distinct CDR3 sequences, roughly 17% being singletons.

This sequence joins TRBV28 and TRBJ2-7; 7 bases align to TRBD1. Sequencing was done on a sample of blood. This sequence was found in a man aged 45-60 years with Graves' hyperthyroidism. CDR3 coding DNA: TGTGCCAGCAGTCCGTGGACAGGAAGCTCCTACGAGCAGTACTTC. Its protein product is CASSPWTGSSYEQYF.